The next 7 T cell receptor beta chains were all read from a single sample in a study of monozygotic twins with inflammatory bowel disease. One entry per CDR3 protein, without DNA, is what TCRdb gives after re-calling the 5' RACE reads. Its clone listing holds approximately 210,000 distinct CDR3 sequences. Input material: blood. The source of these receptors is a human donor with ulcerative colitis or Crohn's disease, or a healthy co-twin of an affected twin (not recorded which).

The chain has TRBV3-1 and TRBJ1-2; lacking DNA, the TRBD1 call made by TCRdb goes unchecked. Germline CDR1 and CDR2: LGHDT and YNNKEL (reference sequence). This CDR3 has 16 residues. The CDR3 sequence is CASSPGRGRRDYGYTF.

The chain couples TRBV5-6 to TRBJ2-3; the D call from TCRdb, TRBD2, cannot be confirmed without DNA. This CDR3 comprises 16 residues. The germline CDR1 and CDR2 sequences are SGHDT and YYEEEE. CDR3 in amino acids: CACSLGPGGIADTQYF.

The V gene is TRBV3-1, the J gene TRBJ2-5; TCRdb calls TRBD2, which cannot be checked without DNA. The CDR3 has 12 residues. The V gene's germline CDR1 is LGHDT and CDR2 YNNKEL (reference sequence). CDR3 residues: CASSLHTSGEYF.

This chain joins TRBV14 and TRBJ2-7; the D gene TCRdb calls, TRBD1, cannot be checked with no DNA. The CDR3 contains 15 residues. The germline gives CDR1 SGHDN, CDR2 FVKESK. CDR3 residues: CASSQLPGQPYEQYF.

CDR3 region: CASSPREAKNIQYF. The chain carries TRBV13 and TRBJ2-4; TCRdb reports TRBD1, a call that lacks DNA to check it against. Germline CDR1 is PRHDT and CDR2 is FYEKMQ (reference sequence). CDR3 length equals 14 residues.

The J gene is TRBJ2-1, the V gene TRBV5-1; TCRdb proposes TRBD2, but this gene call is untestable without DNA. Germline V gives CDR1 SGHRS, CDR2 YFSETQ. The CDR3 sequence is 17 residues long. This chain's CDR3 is CASSLGLAGGRYNEQFF.

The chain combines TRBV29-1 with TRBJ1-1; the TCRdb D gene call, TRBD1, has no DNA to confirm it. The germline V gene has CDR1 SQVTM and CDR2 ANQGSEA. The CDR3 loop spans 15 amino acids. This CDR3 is CSVDPQSGLNTEAFF.